This T cell receptor (beta chain) was sequenced during a study of long-term antiretroviral therapy in people with HIV. About the study: Of all samples, the earliest predate the 2015 immediate-ART recommendation by about a decade.

The libraries were made with immunoSEQ v3.0 at survey level. The assay was immunoSEQ multiplex PCR, and TCRdb's table has in-frame clones only and misses some. The top ten hold about 6% of the sample, which has about 24,000 clones, 70% to 85% seen once. V shed 7 bases, J shed 5 bases, and the junction held 6 bases outside the gene matches. The CDR3 loop spans 13 amino acids. Germline CDR1 reads ENHRY; CDR2 reads SYGVKD. One or more pre-ART and two or more post-ART PBMC samples were available from each donor. Every single participant having HIV got treatment inside the United States. The specimen comprised unsorted PBMCs, sampled 0.7 years before starting antiretroviral therapy. V usage is TRBV10-3 and J usage is TRBJ2-5; 8 bases agree with TRBD1. The clonotype comes from a man younger than 45 with HIV. Here the CDR3 DNA reads TGTGCCATCAACGGACAGGGACAGGAGACCCAGTACTTC. Translating gives CAINGQGQETQYF.